Listed below are T cell receptor beta chains from one sample, sequenced in a study of response to subunit inactivated influenza vaccine. TCRdb fed the RT-PCR reads into MiXCR, producing one record per CDR3 protein. The table records more than 450,000 distinct CDR3 sequences, 12% of them present only once. The material was PBMCs from blood, obtained on the day of vaccination. The origin of the receptors is a man aged 50 or older who received an inactivated influenza vaccine. Both conserved end residues are part of each CDR3. A D gene is named only where the DNA matches it firmly. Clone sizes are given selectively: once, few, many, or a class where the clone is expanded.

J gene	CDR3 length	D gene	clone size	V gene	CDR3 protein	CDR3 DNA
TRBJ2-1	17	TRBD2	few	TRBV12-3/TRBV12-4	CASSLAGTSGGANEQFF	TGTGCCAGCAGTTTAGCCGGGACTAGCGGGGGGGCGAATGAGCAGTTCTTC
TRBJ2-1	15	TRBD2	many	TRBV6-1	CASSPTGLDSGEQFF	TGTGCCAGCAGCCCTACAGGACTAGACAGCGGTGAGCAGTTCTTC
TRBJ2-4	16	-	few	TRBV7-9	CASSHEGGGQRGIQYF	TGTGCCAGCAGCCATGAGGGGGGCGGTCAGAGAGGCATTCAGTACTTC
TRBJ2-1	15	-	-	TRBV24-1	CATSDFDSTYNEQFF	TGTGCCACCAGTGACTTCGACTCTACCTACAATGAGCAGTTCTTC
TRBJ2-7	15	TRBD1	-	TRBV20-1	CSARSWTGKTYEQYF	TGCAGTGCTAGATCATGGACAGGGAAAACCTACGAGCAGTACTTC
TRBJ2-3	10	-	-	TRBV29-1	CSGGDGAQYF	TGCAGCGGGGGAGACGGGGCGCAGTATTTT
TRBJ1-2	16	-	few	TRBV14	CASSQLWPSYNYGYTF	TGTGCCAGCAGCCAGTTATGGCCATCATATAACTATGGCTACACCTTC
TRBJ2-3	17	TRBD2	few	TRBV5-8	CASSLLAGGRGTDTQYF	TGTGCCAGCAGCTTGTTGGCGGGAGGACGGGGCACAGATACGCAGTATTTT
TRBJ2-1	15	TRBD2	-	TRBV7-2	CASSFRTSGYNEQFF	TGTGCCAGCAGCTTCAGGACTAGCGGCTACAATGAGCAGTTCTTC
TRBJ1-6	18	TRBD1	few	TRBV27	CASSATSGTGGLNSPLHF	TGTGCCAGCAGTGCCACCTCCGGGACAGGGGGCCTTAATTCACCCCTCCACTTT
TRBJ1-4	16	-	few	TRBV4-2	CASSQDAGPWNEKLFF	TGTGCCAGCAGCCAAGATGCGGGCCCGTGGAATGAAAAACTGTTTTTT
TRBJ2-2	15	TRBD1	-	TRBV5-1	CASSYRTGNTGELFF	TGCGCCAGCAGCTATAGGACAGGGAACACCGGGGAGCTGTTTTTT
TRBJ2-7	16	TRBD1	-	TRBV29-1	CSVNRDRGIASYEQYF	TGCAGCGTGAACCGGGACAGGGGTATCGCCTCCTACGAGCAGTACTTC
TRBJ2-1	15	TRBD1	many	TRBV4-2	CASSQGQGSYNEQFF	TGTGCCAGCAGCCAAGGACAGGGCTCCTACAATGAGCAGTTCTTC
TRBJ2-1	14	-	few	TRBV27	CASSWDGAVSEQFF	TGTGCCAGCAGTTGGGACGGAGCCGTCAGTGAGCAGTTCTTC
TRBJ2-3	16	TRBD2	few	TRBV5-1	CASSTGPGGSTDTQYF	TGCGCCAGCAGCACCGGACCCGGGGGGAGCACAGATACGCAGTATTTT
TRBJ2-7	15	-	few	TRBV4-2	CASSQDEGMFYEQYF	TGTGCCAGCAGCCAAGATGAGGGGATGTTCTACGAGCAGTACTTC
TRBJ2-7	14	-	few	TRBV12-3/TRBV12-4	CASSWTGTFYEQYF	TGTGCCAGCAGTTGGACGGGAACCTTCTACGAGCAGTACTTC
TRBJ2-1	11	-	few	TRBV12-3/TRBV12-4	CASSYRREQFF	TGTGCCAGCAGTTACCGAAGGGAGCAGTTCTTC